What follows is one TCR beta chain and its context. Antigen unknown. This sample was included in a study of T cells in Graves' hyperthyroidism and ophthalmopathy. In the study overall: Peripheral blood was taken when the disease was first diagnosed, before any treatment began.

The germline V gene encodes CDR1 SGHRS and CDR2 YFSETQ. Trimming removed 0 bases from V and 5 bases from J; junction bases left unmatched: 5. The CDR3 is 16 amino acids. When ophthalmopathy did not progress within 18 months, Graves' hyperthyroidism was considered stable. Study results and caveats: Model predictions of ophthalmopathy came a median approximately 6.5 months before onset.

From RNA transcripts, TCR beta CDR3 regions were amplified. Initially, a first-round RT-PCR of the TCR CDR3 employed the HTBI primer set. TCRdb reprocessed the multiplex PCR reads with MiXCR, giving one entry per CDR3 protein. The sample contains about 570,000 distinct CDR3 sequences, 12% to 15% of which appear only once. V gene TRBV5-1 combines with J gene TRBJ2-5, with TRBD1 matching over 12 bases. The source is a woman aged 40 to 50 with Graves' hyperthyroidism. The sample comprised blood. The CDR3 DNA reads TGCGCCAGCAGCTTGGCCGGGACAGGGGGCAGGGAGACCCAGTACTTC. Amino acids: CASSLAGTGGRETQYF.